The 25 T cell receptor beta chains reported below all come from one sample, sequenced in a study of blood T cell repertoires in COVID-19. This table comes from immunoSEQ multiplex PCR, and its TCRdb copy is limited to in-frame clones, with some not included. There are 110,000 to 150,000 clones in the sample; more than 65% occur only once, and approximately 8% lies in the top ten. Sequencing input: peripheral blood. The receptor set was obtained from a human donor in a cohort sampled during active COVID-19.

The V call is TRBV5-1, the J call TRBJ1-2; TRBD1 aligns across 10 bases. CDR3 length equals 14 residues. J was trimmed by 7 bases and V by 0 bases; bases with no gene match: 3. Germline-derived CDR1 and CDR2 are SGHRS and YFSETQ. CDR3 nucleotide sequence: TGCGCCAGCAGCTTGGGACAGGGGGCCGGTGGCTACACCTTC. Residues: CASSLGQGAGGYTF. Complete variable domain (other parts from reference TRBV5-1 and TRBJ1-2): KAGVTQTPRYLIKTRGQQVTLSCSPISGHRSVSWYQQTPGQGLQFLFEYFSETQRNKGNFPGRFSGRQFSNSRSEMNVSTLELGDSALYLCASSLGQGAGGYTFGSGTRLTVV.

The sample holds a few counts of this clone. The chain is built from TRBV6-1 and TRBJ1-5; D is perhaps TRBD1 (5 bases). V was pared by 1 base and J by 4 bases, with 8 bases between. The germline V gene encodes CDR1 MNHNS and CDR2 SASEGT. The CDR3 loop spans 14 amino acids. In DNA form, the CDR3 reads TGTGCCAGCAGTGAAGGGGCAGGGAATCAGCCCCAGCATTTT. As protein: CASSEGAGNQPQHF.

The chain's CDR3 is CASSLFGRNEKLFF. The CDR3 DNA reads as TGTGCCAGCAGTTTGTTCGGTCGTAATGAAAAACTGTTTTTT. The chain joins TRBV28 to TRBJ1-4; no clear D gene. V lost 3 bases and J lost 4, with 9 bases in between. This CDR3 has 14 residues. CDR1 is MDHEN and CDR2 is SYDVKM in the germline V gene.

The chain employs TRBV6-4 and TRBJ2-7; D is perhaps TRBD2 (6 bases). The CDR3 has 14 residues. V lost 6 bases to trimming and J lost 0 bases, with 12 bases between them. CDR1 is MRHNA, CDR2 SNTAGT, per germline. CDR3 in DNA: TGTGCCAGCAGCAAGGAGGGTGGCTCCTACGAGCAGTACTTC. This codes for CASSKEGGSYEQYF.

CDR3 DNA sequence: TGTGCCAGAAGCCCCGGACTAGTCCTAGTCGATGAGCAGTTCTTC. It specifies CARSPGLVLVDEQFF. The chain carries TRBV7-5 and TRBJ2-1; the table's D call, TRBD2, was not checked against the DNA. TRBV7-5 is flagged as a pseudogene. The CDR3 is made up of 15 amino acids.

This clone was detected only once. The DNA of the CDR3 is TGTGCCAGCAGTGGAGGACAGGCCGGAGACCTCCTGAGCTCTGGGGCCAACGTCCTGACTTTC. This gives the protein CASSGGQAGDLLSSGANVLTF. The genes are TRBV2 and TRBJ2-6, with TRBD1 matching over 7 bases. In germline, CDR1 is SNHLY, CDR2 FYNNEI. V was pared by 4 bases and J by 0 bases, with 18 bases of the junction left unmatched. The CDR3 runs to 21 residues. Full variable domain (remainder filled in from reference TRBV2 and TRBJ2-6): EPEVTQTPSHQVTQMGQEVILRCVPISNHLYFYWYRQILGQKVEFLVSFYNNEISEKSEIFDDQFSVERPDGSNFTLKIRSTKLEDSAMYFCASSGGQAGDLLSSGANVLTFGAGSRLTVL.

The chain uses TRBV15 and TRBJ1-2, with 9 bases fitting TRBD1. The CDR3 loop spans 16 amino acids. V shed 3 bases and J 0 bases; nucleotides not matched to a gene: 5. Germline V lookup: CDR1 LNHNV, CDR2 YYDKDF (reference sequence). DNA of the CDR3: TGTGCCACCAGCAGGAAACAGGGGGCGCCTAACTATGGCTACACCTTC. Amino acids: CATSRKQGAPNYGYTF.

The V gene is TRBV6-2 or TRBV6-3, the J gene TRBJ2-1; 10 bases fit TRBD1. The trim removed 6 bases at V and 4 bases at J, leaving 3 bases unmatched. Germline V gene lookup returns CDR1 MNHEY and CDR2 SVGEGT. This CDR3 spans 14 amino acids. CDR3 DNA sequence: TGTGCCAGCAGCGGACAGGGGGGGTACAATGAGCAGTTCTTC. Protein product: CASSGQGGYNEQFF.

V usage is TRBV7-2 and J usage is TRBJ2-2; 12 bases align to TRBD1. This CDR3 is built from 16 residues. V gave up 5 bases and J gave up 7 bases; unmatched junction bases: 8. In germline, CDR1 is SGHTA, CDR2 FQGNSA. The CDR3 bases are TGTGCCAGCAGCGCCACCGGGACAGGGGGCGTCGGGGAGCTGTTTTTT. Protein: CASSATGTGGVGELFF.

This chain uses TRBV5-6 with TRBJ1-4; D gene ambiguous. The germline CDR1 and CDR2 sequences are SGHDT and YYEEEE. The CDR3 has 16 amino acids. Between the trimmed V and J ends, which lost 2 bases and 1 base, there was a span of 12 bases. CDR3 protein: CASSLYSTKTNEKLFF. CDR3 bases: TGTGCCAGCAGCTTATATAGCACCAAAACTAATGAAAAACTGTTTTTT.

The genes are TRBV3-1 (or the pseudogene TRBV3-2) and TRBJ1-5; 8 nucleotides match TRBD1. From germline, CDR1 is LGHDT and CDR2 YNNKEL (reference sequence). V shed 5 bases, J shed 11 bases, and the junction held 5 bases outside the gene matches. This CDR3 comprises 12 residues. The CDR3 bases are TGTGCCAGCAGCACCTACAGGGGGTCCCAGCATTTT. Residues: CASSTYRGSQHF.

This chain joins TRBV10-2 and TRBJ1-1; no clear D. Trimming took 2 bases from V and 0 from J, leaving 7 bases between them. Germline values: CDR1 WSHSY, CDR2 SAAADI. CDR3 length equals 14 residues. CDR3: CASSEAGVNTEAFF. CDR3 nucleotides: TGCGCCAGCAGTGAGGCGGGAGTGAACACTGAAGCTTTCTTT.

The chain joins TRBV7-9 to TRBJ1-1; D not resolved. CDR3 size: 14 residues. V gave up 5 bases and J gave up 0 bases, with 10 bases separating them. In germline, CDR1 is SEHNR, CDR2 FQNEAQ (reference sequence). CDR3 DNA sequence: TGTGCCAGCAGCCCCCTCACAGTGAACACTGAAGCTTTCTTT. This encodes CASSPLTVNTEAFF.

In its sample, this clone was seen once. The genes are TRBV9 and TRBJ1-4; 7 bases are a match to TRBD1. V shed 0 bases and J 8 bases; nucleotides not matched to a gene: 4. Germline V gene sequence: CDR1 SGDLS, CDR2 YYNGEE. There are 14 residues in the CDR3. CDR3 sequence: CASSVEGGREKLFF. CDR3 sequence (DNA): TGTGCCAGCAGCGTAGAAGGGGGCCGGGAAAAACTGTTTTTT.

This sequence joins TRBV6-5 and TRBJ2-3; 9 positions match TRBD2. The CDR3 length is 14 residues. Germline V CDR1 and CDR2: MNHEY, SVGAGI. With 5 bases clipped from V and 6 bases from J, the junction kept 6 bases outside the gene matches. The CDR3, as DNA: TGTGCCAGCAGTAGACTAGCGGCATCCGATACGCAGTATTTT. This codes for CASSRLAASDTQYF.

The chain is built from TRBV4-2 and TRBJ2-1; 9 nucleotides line up with TRBD2. V lost 0 bases to trimming and J lost 7 bases; unmatched junction nucleotides: 13. The germline gives CDR1 LGHNA, CDR2 YNFKEQ. This CDR3 has 18 residues. The CDR3 protein is CASSQDLIAGDFENEQFF. CDR3 DNA: TGTGCCAGCAGCCAAGATCTCATAGCGGGGGACTTTGAGAATGAGCAGTTCTTC.

This chain connects TRBV3-1 (or the pseudogene TRBV3-2) to TRBJ2-5; TRBD1 agrees at 11 bases. The CDR3 extends over 15 amino acids. Germline CDR1 reads LGHDT; CDR2 reads YNNKEL (reference sequence). V shed 1 base, J shed 2 bases, and the junction held 0 bases outside the gene matches. The CDR3: CASSQGDRGQETQYF. DNA of the CDR3: TGTGCCAGCAGCCAAGGGGACAGGGGGCAAGAGACCCAGTACTTC.

J is TRBJ1-3 and V is TRBV4-1; D gene uncertain. Germline CDR1 reads MGHRA; CDR2 reads YSYEKL. The CDR3 spans 16 residues. V lost 5 bases and J 0 bases, leaving 14 bases between the germline ends. CDR3 bases: TGCGCCAGCAGCTTAACAGACGGAAACTCTGGAAACACCATATATTTT. It translates to CASSLTDGNSGNTIYF.

This sequence joins TRBV27 and TRBJ2-1; 11 nucleotides line up with TRBD2. Trimming cost V 10 bases and J 4 bases; bases outside gene matches: 3. This CDR3 spans 13 amino acids. Germline V CDR1 and CDR2: MNHEY, SMNVEV (reference sequence). CDR3 DNA: TGTGCCACGAGACTAGCGGGGTACAATGAGCAGTTCTTC. Its protein is CATRLAGYNEQFF.

The genes are TRBV7-6 and TRBJ2-7, with 8 positions matching TRBD1. The J segment lost 5 bases and the V segment lost 5 bases, leaving 5 bases of the junction unmatched. This CDR3 is 13 amino acids long. Germline CDR1 SGHVS, CDR2 FNYEAQ. CDR3 protein: CASSLRTGNEQYF. In DNA form, the CDR3 reads TGTGCCAGCAGCCTACGGACAGGGAACGAGCAGTACTTC.

J is TRBJ1-1 and V is TRBV7-9; perhaps TRBD1 as D (6 bases). V shed 5 bases and J shed 8 bases, with 12 bases lying between them. The CDR3 length is 12 residues. Looked up from germline, CDR1 is SEHNR and CDR2 is FQNEAQ (reference sequence). The CDR3 DNA is TGTGCCAGCAGCGTACAGGGATTCGAAGCTTTCTTT. Its translation: CASSVQGFEAFF.

The chain is built from TRBV6-5 and TRBJ1-2, with D maybe TRBD1 (6 bases). The germline V gene has CDR1 MNHEY and CDR2 SVGAGI. The germline V and J ends were trimmed by 0 bases and 5 bases, with 13 bases remaining between them. The CDR3 totals 15 residues. CDR3 residues: CASSYSGGGGYGYTF. CDR3 nucleotides: TGTGCCAGCAGTTACTCAGGAGGGGGGGGTTATGGCTACACCTTC.

This clone has a handful of counts. This rearrangement joins TRBV6-6 to TRBJ1-2; D is undetermined. V dropped 3 bases and J dropped 0 bases, with 8 bases sitting between them. From germline, CDR1 is MNHNY and CDR2 SVGAGI (reference sequence). The length of the CDR3 is 14 residues. The CDR3, as DNA: TGTGCCAGCAGTTATAATCGCGCTAACTATGGCTACACCTTC. This translates into CASSYNRANYGYTF.

This sequence joins TRBV7-2 and TRBJ1-1; TRBD1 matches at 10 bases. The V gene's germline CDR1 is SGHTA and CDR2 FQGNSA. The V gene end was trimmed by 4 bases and the J gene end by 6 bases; junction bases not matched to a gene: 11. The CDR3 loop spans 16 amino acids. The CDR3 reads CASSWTGGKANAEAFF. The CDR3 region has the DNA TGTGCCAGCAGCTGGACAGGGGGAAAGGCTAACGCTGAAGCTTTCTTT.

This clone was found once. The chain is built from TRBV11-3 and TRBJ1-1, with D possibly being TRBD1 (6 bases). This CDR3 spans 13 amino acids. Looked up from germline, CDR1 is SGHNT and CDR2 is YENEEA. Trimming cost V 5 bases and J 11 bases, with 18 bases left between them. CDR3 sequence: CASSPTGSRVAFF. DNA for the CDR3: TGTGCCAGCAGCCCAACAGGGTCCCGGGTGGCTTTCTTT.